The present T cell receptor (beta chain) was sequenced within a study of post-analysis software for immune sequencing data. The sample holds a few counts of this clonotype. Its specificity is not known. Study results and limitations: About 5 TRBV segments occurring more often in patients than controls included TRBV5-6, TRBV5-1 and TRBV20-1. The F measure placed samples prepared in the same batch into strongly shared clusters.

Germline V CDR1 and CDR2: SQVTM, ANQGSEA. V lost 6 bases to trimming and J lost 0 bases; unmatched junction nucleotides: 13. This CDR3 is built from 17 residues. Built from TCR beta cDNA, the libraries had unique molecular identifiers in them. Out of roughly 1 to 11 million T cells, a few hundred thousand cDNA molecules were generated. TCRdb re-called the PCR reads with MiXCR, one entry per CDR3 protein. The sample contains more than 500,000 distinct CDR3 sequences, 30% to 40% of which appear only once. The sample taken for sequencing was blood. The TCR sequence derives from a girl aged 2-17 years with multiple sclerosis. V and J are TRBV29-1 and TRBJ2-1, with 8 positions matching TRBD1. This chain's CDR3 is CSVTGTGDASSYNEQFF. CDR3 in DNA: TGCAGCGTGACCGGGACAGGCGACGCTAGCTCCTACAATGAGCAGTTCTTC.